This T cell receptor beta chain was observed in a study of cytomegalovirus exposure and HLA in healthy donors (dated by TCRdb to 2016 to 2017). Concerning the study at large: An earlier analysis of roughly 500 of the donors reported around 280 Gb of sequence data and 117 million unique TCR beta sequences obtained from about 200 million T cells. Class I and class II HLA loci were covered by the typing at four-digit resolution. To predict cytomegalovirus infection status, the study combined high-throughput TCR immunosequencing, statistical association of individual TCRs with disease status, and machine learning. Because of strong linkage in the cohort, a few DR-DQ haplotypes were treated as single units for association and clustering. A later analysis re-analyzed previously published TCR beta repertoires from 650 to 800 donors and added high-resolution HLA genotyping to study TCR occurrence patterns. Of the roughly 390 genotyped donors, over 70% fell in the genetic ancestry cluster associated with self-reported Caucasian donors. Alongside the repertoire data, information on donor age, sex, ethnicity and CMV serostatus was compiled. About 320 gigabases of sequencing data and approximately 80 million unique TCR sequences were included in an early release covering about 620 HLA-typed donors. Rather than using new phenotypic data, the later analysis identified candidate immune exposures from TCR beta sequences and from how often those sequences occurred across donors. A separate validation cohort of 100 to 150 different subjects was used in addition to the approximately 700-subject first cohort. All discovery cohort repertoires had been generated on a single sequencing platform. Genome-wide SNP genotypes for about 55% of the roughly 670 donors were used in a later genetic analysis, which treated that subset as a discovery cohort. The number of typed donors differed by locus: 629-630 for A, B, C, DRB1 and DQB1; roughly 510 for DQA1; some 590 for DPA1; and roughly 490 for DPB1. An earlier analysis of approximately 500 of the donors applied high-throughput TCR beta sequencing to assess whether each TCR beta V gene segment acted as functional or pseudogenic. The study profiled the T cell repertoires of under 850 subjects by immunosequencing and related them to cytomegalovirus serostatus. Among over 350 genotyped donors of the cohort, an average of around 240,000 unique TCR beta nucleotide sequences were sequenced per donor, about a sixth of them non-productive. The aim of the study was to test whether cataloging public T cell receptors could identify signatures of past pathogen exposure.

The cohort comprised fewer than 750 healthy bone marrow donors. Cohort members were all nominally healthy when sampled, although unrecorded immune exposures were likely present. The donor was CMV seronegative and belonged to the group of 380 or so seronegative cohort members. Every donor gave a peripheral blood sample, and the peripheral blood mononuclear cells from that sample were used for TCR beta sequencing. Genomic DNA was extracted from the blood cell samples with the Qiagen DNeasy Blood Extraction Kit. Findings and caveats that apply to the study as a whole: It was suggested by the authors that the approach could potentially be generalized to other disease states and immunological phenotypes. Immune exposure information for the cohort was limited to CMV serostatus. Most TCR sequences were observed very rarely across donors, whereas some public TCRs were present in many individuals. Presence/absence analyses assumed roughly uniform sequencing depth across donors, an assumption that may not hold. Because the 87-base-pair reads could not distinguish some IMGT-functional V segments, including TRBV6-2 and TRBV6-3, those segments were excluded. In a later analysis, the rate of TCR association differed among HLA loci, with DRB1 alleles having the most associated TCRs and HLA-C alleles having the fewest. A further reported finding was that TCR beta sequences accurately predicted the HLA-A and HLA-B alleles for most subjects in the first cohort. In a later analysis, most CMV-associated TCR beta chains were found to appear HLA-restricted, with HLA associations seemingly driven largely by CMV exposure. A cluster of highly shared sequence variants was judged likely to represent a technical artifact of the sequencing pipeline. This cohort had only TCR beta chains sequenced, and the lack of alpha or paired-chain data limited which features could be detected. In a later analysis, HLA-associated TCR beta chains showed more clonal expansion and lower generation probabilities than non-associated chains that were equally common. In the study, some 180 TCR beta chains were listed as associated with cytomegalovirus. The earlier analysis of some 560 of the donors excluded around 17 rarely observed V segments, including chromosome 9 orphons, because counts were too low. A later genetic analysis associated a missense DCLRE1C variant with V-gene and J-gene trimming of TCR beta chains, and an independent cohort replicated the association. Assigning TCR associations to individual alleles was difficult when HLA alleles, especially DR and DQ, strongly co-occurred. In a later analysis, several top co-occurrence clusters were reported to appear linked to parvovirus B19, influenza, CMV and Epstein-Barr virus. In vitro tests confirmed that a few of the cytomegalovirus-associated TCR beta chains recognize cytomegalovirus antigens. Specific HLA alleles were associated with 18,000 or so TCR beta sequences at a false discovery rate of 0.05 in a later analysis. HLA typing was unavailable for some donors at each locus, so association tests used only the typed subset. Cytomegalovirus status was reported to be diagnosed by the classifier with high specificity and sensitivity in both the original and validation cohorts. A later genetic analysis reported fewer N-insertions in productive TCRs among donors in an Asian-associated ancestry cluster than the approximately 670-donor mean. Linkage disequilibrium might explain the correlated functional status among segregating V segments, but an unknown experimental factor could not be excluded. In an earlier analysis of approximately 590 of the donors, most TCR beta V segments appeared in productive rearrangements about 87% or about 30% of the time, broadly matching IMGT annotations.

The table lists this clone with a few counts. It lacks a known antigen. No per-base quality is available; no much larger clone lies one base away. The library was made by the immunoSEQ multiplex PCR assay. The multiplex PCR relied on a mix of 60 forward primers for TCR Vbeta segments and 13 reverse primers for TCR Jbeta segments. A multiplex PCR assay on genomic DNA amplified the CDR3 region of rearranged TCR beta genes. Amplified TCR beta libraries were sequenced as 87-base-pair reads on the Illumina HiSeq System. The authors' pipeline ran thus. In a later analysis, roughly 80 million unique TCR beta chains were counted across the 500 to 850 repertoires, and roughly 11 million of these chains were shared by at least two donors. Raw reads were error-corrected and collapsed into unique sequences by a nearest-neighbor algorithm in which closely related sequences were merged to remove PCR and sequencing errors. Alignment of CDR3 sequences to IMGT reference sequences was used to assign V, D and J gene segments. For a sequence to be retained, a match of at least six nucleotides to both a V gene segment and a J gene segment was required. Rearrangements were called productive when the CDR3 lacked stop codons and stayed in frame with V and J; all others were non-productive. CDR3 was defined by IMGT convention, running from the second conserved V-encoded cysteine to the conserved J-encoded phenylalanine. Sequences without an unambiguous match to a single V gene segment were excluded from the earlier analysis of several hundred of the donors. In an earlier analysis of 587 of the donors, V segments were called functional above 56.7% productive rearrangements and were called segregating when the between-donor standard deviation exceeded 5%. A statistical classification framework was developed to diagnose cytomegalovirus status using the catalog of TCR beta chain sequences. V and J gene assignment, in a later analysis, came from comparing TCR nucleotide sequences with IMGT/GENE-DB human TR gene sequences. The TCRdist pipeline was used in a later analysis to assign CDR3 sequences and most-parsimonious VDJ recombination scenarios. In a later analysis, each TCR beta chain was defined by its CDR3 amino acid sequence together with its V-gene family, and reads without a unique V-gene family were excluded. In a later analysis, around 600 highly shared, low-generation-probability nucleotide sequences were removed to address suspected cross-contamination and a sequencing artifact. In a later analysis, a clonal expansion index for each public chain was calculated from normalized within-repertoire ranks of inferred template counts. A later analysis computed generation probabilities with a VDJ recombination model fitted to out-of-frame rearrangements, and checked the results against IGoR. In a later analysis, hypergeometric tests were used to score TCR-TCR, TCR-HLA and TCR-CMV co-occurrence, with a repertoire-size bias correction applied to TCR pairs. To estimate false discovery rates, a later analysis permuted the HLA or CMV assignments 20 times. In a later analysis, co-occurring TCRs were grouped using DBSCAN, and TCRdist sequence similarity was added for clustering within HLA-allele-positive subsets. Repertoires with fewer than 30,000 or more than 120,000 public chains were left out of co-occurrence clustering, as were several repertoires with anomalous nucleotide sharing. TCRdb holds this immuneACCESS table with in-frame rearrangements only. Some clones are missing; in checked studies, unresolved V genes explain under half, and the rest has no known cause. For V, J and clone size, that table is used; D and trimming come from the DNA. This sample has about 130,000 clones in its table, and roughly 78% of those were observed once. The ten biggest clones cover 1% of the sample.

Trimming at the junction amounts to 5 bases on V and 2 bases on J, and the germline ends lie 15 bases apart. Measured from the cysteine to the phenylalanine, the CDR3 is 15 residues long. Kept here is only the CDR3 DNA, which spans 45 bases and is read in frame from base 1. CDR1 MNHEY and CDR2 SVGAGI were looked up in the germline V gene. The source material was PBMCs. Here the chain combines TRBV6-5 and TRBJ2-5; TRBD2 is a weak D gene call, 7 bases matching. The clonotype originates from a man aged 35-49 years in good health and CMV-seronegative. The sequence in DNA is TGTGCCAGCAGTCGGGGGGCAGGAATACAAGAGACCCAGTACTTC. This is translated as CASSRGAGIQETQYF.